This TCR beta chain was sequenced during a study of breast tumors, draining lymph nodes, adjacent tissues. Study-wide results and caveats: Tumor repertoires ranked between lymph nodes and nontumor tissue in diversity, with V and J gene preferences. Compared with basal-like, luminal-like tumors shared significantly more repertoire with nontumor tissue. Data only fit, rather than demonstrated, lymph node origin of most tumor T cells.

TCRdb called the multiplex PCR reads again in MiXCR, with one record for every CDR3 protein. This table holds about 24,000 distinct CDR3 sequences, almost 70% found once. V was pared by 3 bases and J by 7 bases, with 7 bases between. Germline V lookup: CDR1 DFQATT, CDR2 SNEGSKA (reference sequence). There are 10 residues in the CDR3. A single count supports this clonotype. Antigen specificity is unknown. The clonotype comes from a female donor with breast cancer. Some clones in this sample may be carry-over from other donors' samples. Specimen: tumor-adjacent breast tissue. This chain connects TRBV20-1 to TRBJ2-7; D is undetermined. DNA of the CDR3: TGCAGTGCTAGGTTGTGGGAGCAGTACTTC. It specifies CSARLWEQYF.